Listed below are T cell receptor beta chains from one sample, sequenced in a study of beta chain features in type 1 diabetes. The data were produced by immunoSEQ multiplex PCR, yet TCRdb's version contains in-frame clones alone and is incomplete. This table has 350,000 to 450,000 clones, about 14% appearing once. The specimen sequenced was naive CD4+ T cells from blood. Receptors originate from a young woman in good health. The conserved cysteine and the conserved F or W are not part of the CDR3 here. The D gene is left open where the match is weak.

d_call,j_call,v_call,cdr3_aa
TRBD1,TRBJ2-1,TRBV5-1,ASSRSTGIRNNEQF
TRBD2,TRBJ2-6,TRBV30,AWNRGVDSGANVLT
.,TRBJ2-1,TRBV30,AWSVTRLPYNEQF
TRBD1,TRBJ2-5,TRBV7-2,ASSFIQGAPRTRSQY
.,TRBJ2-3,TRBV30,AWTEGLSDTQY
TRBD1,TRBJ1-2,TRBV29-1,SSGTGMDYGYT
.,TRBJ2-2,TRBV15,ATSKGSGAGELF
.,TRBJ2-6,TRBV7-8,ASSLAGIGGAGANVLT
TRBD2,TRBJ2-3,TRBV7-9,ASSPRAGVMTDTQY
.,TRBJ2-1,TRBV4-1,ASSQALTSNIYNEQF
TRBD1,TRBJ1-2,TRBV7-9,ASSLAGGGHGYT
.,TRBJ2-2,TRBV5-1,ASSLGTNTGELF
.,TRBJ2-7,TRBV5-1,ASSLISGPTYEQY
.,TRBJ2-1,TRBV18,ASSPVREILGFYNEQF
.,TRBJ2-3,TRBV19,ASSPGLSTDTQY
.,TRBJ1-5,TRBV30,AWSRGSNQPQH
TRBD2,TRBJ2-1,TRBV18,ASSPPASGYSYNEQF
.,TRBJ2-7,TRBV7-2,ASSLGGSAYEQY
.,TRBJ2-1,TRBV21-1,ASSKAGGGSSYNEQF
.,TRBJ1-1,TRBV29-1,SVGHQGPNTEAF
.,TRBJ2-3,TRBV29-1,SATRGSGDTDTQY
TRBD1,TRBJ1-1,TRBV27,ASSLWSQGAKGNTEAF
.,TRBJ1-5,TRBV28,ASSPQGKPQH
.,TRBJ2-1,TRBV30,AWAPGRGSSYNEQF
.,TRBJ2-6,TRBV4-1,ASSRQGGSGANVLT
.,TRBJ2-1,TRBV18,ASSPSRGSNEQF
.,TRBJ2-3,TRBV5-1,ASSLARNTDTQY
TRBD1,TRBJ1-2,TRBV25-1,ASSDDRGSFYGYT
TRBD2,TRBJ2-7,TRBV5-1,ASSLGGTTGTSGVYEQY
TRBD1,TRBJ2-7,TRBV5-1,ASSFGGQALYEQY
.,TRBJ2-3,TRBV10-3,AIRVQGADTQY
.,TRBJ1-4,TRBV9,ASSVSWRNEKLF
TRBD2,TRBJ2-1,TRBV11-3,ASSQRRAGASHNEQF
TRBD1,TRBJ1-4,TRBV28,ASSRGQKLF
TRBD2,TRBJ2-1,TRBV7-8,ASSISGDYNEQF
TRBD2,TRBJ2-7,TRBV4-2,ASSQGTSGTYEQY
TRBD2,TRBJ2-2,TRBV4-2,ASSQDEDGRAHGELF
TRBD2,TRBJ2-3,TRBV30,AWVAGAGTDTQY
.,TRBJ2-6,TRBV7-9,ASSSRNVLT
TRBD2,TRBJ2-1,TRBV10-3,AISPGLAGKGNEQF
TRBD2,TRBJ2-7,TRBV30,AWSVLGGRAYEQY
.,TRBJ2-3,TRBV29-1,SVVAADTQY
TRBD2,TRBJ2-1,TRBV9,ASSVGGREYNEQF
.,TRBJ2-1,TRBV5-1,ASSPQGRVSYNEQF
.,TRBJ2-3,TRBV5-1,ASSSGGNTDTQY
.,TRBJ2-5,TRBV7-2,ASSPFLETQY
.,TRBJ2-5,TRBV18,ASSGMVAGETQY
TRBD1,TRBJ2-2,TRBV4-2,ASSQDLRTGAGELF
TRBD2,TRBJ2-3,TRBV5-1,ASGGLAGTDTQY
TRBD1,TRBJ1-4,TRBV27,ASSGTDRRGEKLF
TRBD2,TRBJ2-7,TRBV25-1,ASRGGSYEQY
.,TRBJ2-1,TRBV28,VSSFPRAEQF
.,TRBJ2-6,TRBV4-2,ASSQDARASLGPGANVLT
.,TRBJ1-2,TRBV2,ASSGHYGYT
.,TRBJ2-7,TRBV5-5,ASSLARAPGDEQY